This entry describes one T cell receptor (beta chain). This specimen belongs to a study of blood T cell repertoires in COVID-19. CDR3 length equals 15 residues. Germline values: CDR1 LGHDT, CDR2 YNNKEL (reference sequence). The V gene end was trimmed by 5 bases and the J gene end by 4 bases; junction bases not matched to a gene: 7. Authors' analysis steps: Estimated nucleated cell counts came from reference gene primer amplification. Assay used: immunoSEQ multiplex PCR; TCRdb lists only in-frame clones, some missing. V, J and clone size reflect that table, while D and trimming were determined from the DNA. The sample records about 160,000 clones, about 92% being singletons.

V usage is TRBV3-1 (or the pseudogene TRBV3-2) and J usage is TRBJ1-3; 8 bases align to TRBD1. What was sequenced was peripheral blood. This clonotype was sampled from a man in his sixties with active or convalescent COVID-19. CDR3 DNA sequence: TGTGCCAGCAGCTTGGACAGGGCCTCAGGAAACACCATATATTTT. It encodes CASSLDRASGNTIYF.